This entry concerns a single T cell receptor beta chain. The sample comes from a study of T cell changes during pregnancy in multiple sclerosis. TCRdb's copy holds only in-frame clones and misses some; the assay was immunoSEQ multiplex PCR. The table shows about 75,000 clones, with roughly 90% occurring only once. CDR3 length: 17 amino acids. Germline CDR1 and CDR2: KGHSH and LQKENI. V lost 3 bases and J lost 0, with 14 bases in between. The starting material was peripheral blood, obtained in the first trimester of pregnancy. V gene TRBV18 combines with J gene TRBJ2-2; D may be TRBD2 (6 bases). This sequence originates from a female donor in good health, enrolled as a control in a pregnancy study. The CDR3 is CASSPLGGITNTGELFF. The CDR3, as DNA: TGTGCCAGCTCACCTTTGGGCGGGATAACGAACACCGGGGAGCTGTTTTTT.